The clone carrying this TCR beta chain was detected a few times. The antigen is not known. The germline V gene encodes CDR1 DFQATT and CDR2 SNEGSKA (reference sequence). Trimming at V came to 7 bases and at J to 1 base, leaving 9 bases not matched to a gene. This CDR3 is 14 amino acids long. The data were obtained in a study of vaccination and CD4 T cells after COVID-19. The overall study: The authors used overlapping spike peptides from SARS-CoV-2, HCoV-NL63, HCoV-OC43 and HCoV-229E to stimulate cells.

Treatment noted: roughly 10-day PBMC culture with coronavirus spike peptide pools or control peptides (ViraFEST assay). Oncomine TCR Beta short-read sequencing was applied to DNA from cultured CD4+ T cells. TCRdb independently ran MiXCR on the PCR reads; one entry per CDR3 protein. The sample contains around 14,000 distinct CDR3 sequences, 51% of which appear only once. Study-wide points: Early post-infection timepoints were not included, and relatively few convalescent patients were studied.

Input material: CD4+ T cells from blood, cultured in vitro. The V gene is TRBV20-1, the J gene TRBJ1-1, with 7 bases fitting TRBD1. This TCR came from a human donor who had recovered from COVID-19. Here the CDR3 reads CSVPDRTENTEAFF. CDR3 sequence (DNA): TGCAGTGTCCCGGACAGGACCGAGAACACTGAAGCTTTCTTT.